This T cell receptor beta chain was found in a study of Graves' ophthalmopathy and Graves' hyperthyroidism. Study-level points and caveats: In blood, most expanded thyroid clonotypes above 0.001 frequency were also detected.

The germline CDR1 and CDR2 sequences are SEHNR and FQNEAQ (reference sequence). V shed 8 bases and J 2 bases; nucleotides not matched to a gene: 6. The CDR3 contains 14 residues. CDR3 regions of TCR beta were amplified from RNA transcripts. Second-round multiplex PCR followed a first-round RT-PCR using HTBI primers. TCRdb analysed the multiplex PCR reads with MiXCR anew, one entry per CDR3 protein. Among 1 million to 1.3 million distinct CDR3 sequences listed, 35% to 45% were seen once. Regarding this clonotype: What it recognizes is unknown.

The chain recombines TRBV7-9 with TRBJ2-1; 7 nucleotides align to TRBD1. The clonotype comes from an adult man with Graves' hyperthyroidism. The sequencing sample was made of peripheral blood or thyroid tissue (not recorded which). CDR3 sequence reads: CASFHGTAYNEQFF. CDR3 DNA: TGTGCCAGCTTCCACGGGACAGCCTACAATGAGCAGTTCTTC.